This T cell receptor (beta chain) was recovered during a study of response to subunit inactivated influenza vaccine. Overall study findings and caveats: Authors suggested each seasonal influenza vaccination recruits few new T cells.

As concerns this clonotype: The antigen is not known.

V lost 3 bases, J lost 0 bases, and 6 bases lay in between. The CDR3 is 14 amino acids. Each CDR3 protein is one row after TCRdb ran MiXCR on the RT-PCR reads. The sample holds a few hundred thousand distinct CDR3 sequences, approximately 14% seen once. The sequence was obtained from a man between 50 and 59 years old who received an inactivated influenza vaccine. Sequencing used PBMCs from blood, obtained about 12 days after vaccination. V and J are TRBV12-3 or TRBV12-4 and TRBJ1-5; D gene unclear. CDR3 nucleotide sequence: TGTGCCAGCAGTTTTAAGCCTAGCAATCAGCCCCAGCATTTT. This codes for CASSFKPSNQPQHF.